This entry features one TCR beta chain sequence. Its antigen is currently unknown. J was trimmed by 2 bases and V by 3 bases; bases with no gene match: 4. The CDR3 has 15 amino acids. Germline lookup yields CDR1 ENHRY and CDR2 SYGVKD. Using immunoSEQ multiplex PCR, the repertoire was profiled, and TCRdb retains in-frame clones only, with some absent. The profile shows approximately 260,000 clones, 65% to 85% of them singletons. Unstimulated regulatory T cells (CD4+CD25+CD127-), CD4+CD25- non-regulatory cells, CD4 and CD8 cells were FACS-sorted from thawed PBMCs. These data belong to a study of Tregs in tolerant kidney transplant recipients. Study-wide results and caveats: Activated donor B cell expansion appeared to reveal the most relevant donor-specific TCRbeta repertoire. The small number of patients limits these findings pending further validation.

The material sequenced was CD4+ T cells from blood. V gene TRBV10-3 combines with J gene TRBJ2-1, with 7 bases identical to TRBD2. The sequence was collected from a human donor in good health. This chain's CDR3 is CAISDLGGAYNEQFF. Here the CDR3 DNA reads TGTGCCATCAGTGATTTGGGGGGGGCCTACAATGAGCAGTTCTTC.